This TCR beta chain was recovered during a study of T cells in women clearing cervical HPV infection. Sequencing used immunoSEQ multiplex PCR; TCRdb keeps in-frame clones, though not all of them. This sample contains some 20,000 clones. Details on this clone: Sequencing ends 3 residues short of the CDR3 end; the germline J gene provides the rest.

Trimming pared 5 bases from V and 6 bases from J, leaving 13 bases between. CDR1 is SEHNR and CDR2 is FQNEAQ in the germline V gene (reference sequence). This CDR3 contains 14 residues. The gene calls are TRBV7-9 and TRBJ2-2; D uncertain. The sequence was collected from a woman between 18 and 70 years old with a cervical HPV16 infection that either progressed to CIN3+ or cleared (not recorded which). Sequencing was done on a sample of blood buffy coat. The CDR3 region is CASSPSFASGELFF. CDR3 DNA (partial): TGTGCCAGCAGCCCGTCATTTGCGTCCGGGGAG.